The T cell receptor (beta chain) under discussion was sequenced for a study of PD-1 blockade in classical Hodgkin lymphoma. Method: immunoSEQ multiplex PCR; TCRdb's copy keeps in-frame clones and lacks some. The sample shows roughly 97,000 clones, 65% to 85% of them seen only once. With no exception, relapse followed autologous stem cell transplantation in all patients, and brentuximab vedotin exposure varied. There are 14 residues in the CDR3. Per germline, CDR1 MDHEN and CDR2 SYDVKM. The V and J ends lost 6 bases and 1 base respectively, with 9 bases between them. V is TRBV28 and J is TRBJ2-2, with D possibly being TRBD1 (5 bases). Sequenced here: peripheral blood mononuclear cells (PBMCs), sampled at baseline. The clonotype originates from a human donor with classical Hodgkin lymphoma. CDR3: CASRWGGNTGELFF. The CDR3 DNA sequence: TGTGCCAGCAGATGGGGCGGGAACACCGGGGAGCTGTTTTTT.